The 5 T cell receptor beta chains in this list originate from one sample, sequenced in a study of cytomegalovirus exposure and HLA in healthy donors. Researchers ran the PCR with 60 Vbeta and 13 Jbeta primers. Measured with immunoSEQ multiplex PCR; TCRdb has only the in-frame clones, and not every one. Here the sample spans under 200,000 clones, 68% being singletons. The sample consisted of PBMCs. The receptors derive from a man aged 45-60 years in good health and CMV-seronegative.

This clone was detected a few times. This chain uses TRBV28 with TRBJ2-7; 7 bases are shared with TRBD1. Germline values: CDR1 MDHEN, CDR2 SYDVKM. The V gene end was trimmed by 4 bases and the J gene end by 0 bases; junction bases not matched to a gene: 6. The CDR3 has 15 residues. DNA for the CDR3: TGTGCCAGCAGTTCTCGGGACAGACGCTCCTACGAGCAGTACTTC. As protein: CASSSRDRRSYEQYF.

The rearrangement links TRBV9 to TRBJ2-3; 10 bases match TRBD2. The CDR3 length is 15 residues. V shed 2 bases and J 5 bases; nucleotides not matched to a gene: 5. Germline CDR1 reads SGDLS; CDR2 reads YYNGEE. The CDR3 sequence is CASSVGGLAQDTQYF. For the CDR3, the DNA is TGTGCCAGCAGCGTGGGGGGACTAGCGCAAGATACGCAGTATTTT.

V gene TRBV5-6 combines with J gene TRBJ2-1; D might be TRBD1 (6 bases). The CDR3 spans 16 residues. Looked up from germline, CDR1 is SGHDT and CDR2 is YYEEEE. Trimming took off 4 bases at V and 6 bases at J, with 20 bases between the two ends. The CDR3 DNA reads as TGTGCCAGCAGCCCACCCGGGACACCTTTCCGCAATGAGCAGTTCTTC. Amino acid sequence: CASSPPGTPFRNEQFF.

This rearrangement joins TRBV6-6 to TRBJ2-5, with 11 bases fitting TRBD1. The DNA end is a closer match to TRBJ2-7, so the J assignment may be wrong. Germline V gives CDR1 MNHNY, CDR2 SVGAGI (reference sequence). The CDR3 extends over 14 amino acids. The CDR3 reads CASALDRGQYEQYF. CDR3 sequence (DNA): TGTGCCAGCGCCCTGGACAGGGGGCAATACGAGCAGTACTTC.

The chain uses TRBV7-2 and TRBJ2-5; D is undetermined. There are 13 residues in the CDR3. CDR1 SGHTA and CDR2 FQGNSA come from the germline V gene. The germline V and J ends were trimmed by 1 base and 2 bases, with 5 bases remaining between them. The DNA for the CDR3 is TGTGCCAGCAGCTTAGTCGGTCAAGAGACCCAGTACTTC. This codes for CASSLVGQETQYF.